What follows are 30 T cell receptor beta chains derived from one specimen sequenced in a study of blood T cell repertoires in COVID-19. Assay used: immunoSEQ multiplex PCR; TCRdb lists only in-frame clones, some missing. The sample has 140,000 to 150,000 clones; over 70% are singletons. Input material: PBMCs or T cells enriched from blood (not recorded which). These receptors all stem from a man in his sixties who had recovered from COVID-19.

The V and J genes are TRBV29-1 and TRBJ2-2, with no clear D. Germline values: CDR1 SQVTM, CDR2 ANQGSEA. V lost 7 bases, J lost 4 bases, and 16 bases lay in between. The CDR3 sequence is 14 residues long. The CDR3: CSGSTLTGTGELFF. The CDR3 DNA reads as TGCAGCGGCTCTACGTTAACGGGCACCGGGGAGCTGTTTTTT.

The V call is TRBV5-1, the J call TRBJ2-3; a possible D gene is TRBD1 (6 bases). The V and J ends lost 4 bases and 1 base respectively, with 10 bases between them. CDR3 length: 14 amino acids. CDR1 is SGHRS and CDR2 is YFSETQ in the germline V gene. CDR3 bases: TGCGCCAGCAGCAGGACAGCGGGCACAGATACGCAGTATTTT. Translated: CASSRTAGTDTQYF.

This chain joins TRBV7-9 and TRBJ1-1, with D unclear. The CDR3 loop spans 15 amino acids. Trimming shortened V by 7 bases and J by 0 bases, and 15 bases separated the two germline ends. The germline V gene encodes CDR1 SEHNR and CDR2 FQNEAQ (reference sequence). The CDR3 DNA follows: TGTGCCAGCACCCCCGGGTCAACTCTGAACACTGAAGCTTTCTTT. Residues: CASTPGSTLNTEAFF.

The gene calls are TRBV19 and TRBJ2-1; 8 positions match TRBD1. Germline-derived CDR1 and CDR2 are LNHDA and SQIVND (reference sequence). The CDR3 is made up of 14 amino acids. Trimming cost V 4 bases and J 7 bases; bases outside gene matches: 6. CDR3 residues: CASSTTRGRNEQFF. The DNA for the CDR3 is TGTGCCAGTAGTACGACCAGGGGGCGGAATGAGCAGTTCTTC.

CDR3 residues: CASSFVDEQFF. The CDR3 DNA follows: TGTGCCAGCAGCTTCGTTGATGAGCAGTTCTTC. V usage is TRBV5-6 and J usage is TRBJ2-1; D is unclear. V lost 2 bases, J lost 8 bases, and 5 bases lay in between. Germline lookup yields CDR1 SGHDT and CDR2 YYEEEE. The CDR3 is 11 amino acids.

This chain connects TRBV4-1 to TRBJ2-2, with 8 bases lining up with TRBD2. The CDR3 totals 16 residues. Germline CDR1 and CDR2: MGHRA and YSYEKL. The ends lost 3 bases at V and 3 bases at J; junction bases unmatched: 6. CDR3 nucleotides: TGCGCCAGCAGCCAGGCCGGGGGGGGACACACCGGGGAGCTGTTTTTT. This sequence encodes CASSQAGGGHTGELFF.

The J gene is TRBJ2-4, the V gene TRBV28, with 9 nucleotides matching TRBD2. CDR1 is MDHEN and CDR2 is SYDVKM in the germline V gene. The CDR3 length is 14 residues. J was trimmed by 6 bases and V by 5 bases; bases with no gene match: 5. In DNA, the CDR3 is TGTGCCAGCAGTCGCAGCGGGGGGATAAACATTCAGTACTTC. It codes for CASSRSGGINIQYF.

The chain recombines TRBV19 with TRBJ1-6; 8 bases match TRBD1. CDR1 and CDR2 (germline): LNHDA, SQIVND (reference sequence). After removal of 3 bases from V and 0 bases from J, the junction contained 4 bases not matched to a gene. The CDR3 extends over 17 amino acids. CDR3 region: CASSIPTGGSYNSPLHF. Written as DNA, the CDR3 is TGTGCCAGTAGTATCCCCACAGGGGGCTCCTATAATTCACCCCTCCACTTT. The entire variable domain, with the rest obtained from reference TRBV19 and TRBJ1-6, is as follows: DGGITQSPKYLFRKEGQNVTLSCEQNLNHDAMYWYRQDPGQGLRLIYYSQIVNDFQKGDIAEGYSVSREKKESFPLTVTSAQKNPTAFYLCASSIPTGGSYNSPLHFGNGTRLTVT.

In nucleotides, the CDR3 is TGTGCCAGCAGTCCGACAGGGCCCCCTAACTCCTACGAGCAGTACTTC. Its translation: CASSPTGPPNSYEQYF. This sequence joins TRBV27 and TRBJ2-7; 7 bases line up with TRBD1. CDR1 is MNHEY and CDR2 is SMNVEV in the germline V gene (reference sequence). Unmatched junction bases numbered 10, after V lost 5 bases and J lost 0 bases. The CDR3 covers 16 residues.

This clone appeared once. CDR3 sequence: CASSFRQGSLNGYTF. The CDR3 region has the DNA TGTGCCAGCAGTTTCCGACAGGGTTCTCTAAATGGCTACACCTTC. J is TRBJ1-2 and V is TRBV28; 7 bases map to TRBD1. Trimming took 3 bases from V and 6 from J; bases not matched to a gene: 10. This CDR3 has 15 residues. The germline V gene has CDR1 MDHEN and CDR2 SYDVKM.

The J gene is TRBJ1-3, the V gene TRBV4-1; 9 nucleotides agree with TRBD1. The J segment lost 0 bases and the V segment lost 4 bases, leaving 4 bases of the junction unmatched. Germline CDR1 MGHRA, CDR2 YSYEKL. This CDR3 has 16 residues. CDR3 sequence: CASSLRDRASGNTIYF. The CDR3 nucleotides read TGCGCCAGCAGCCTACGGGACAGGGCCTCTGGAAACACCATATATTTT.

The V and J genes are TRBV9 and TRBJ1-4; a possible D gene is TRBD1 (5 bases). V lost 6 bases and J lost 8, with 20 bases in between. Germline CDR1 reads SGDLS; CDR2 reads YYNGEE. The CDR3 covers 15 residues. The CDR3 loop is CASTQGARHGEKLFF. The CDR3 DNA is TGTGCCAGCACCCAAGGGGCGCGGCATGGGGAAAAACTGTTTTTT.

This sequence joins TRBV5-4 and TRBJ2-7; the D gene is possibly TRBD2 (6 bases). The CDR3 is made up of 15 amino acids. V was cut by 0 bases and J by 2 bases, with 12 bases left in between. Germline loops: CDR1 SGHNT, CDR2 YYREEE (reference sequence). CDR3 sequence reads: CASSLGVGGTYEQYF. DNA for the CDR3: TGTGCCAGCAGCTTGGGGGTGGGAGGCACCTACGAGCAGTACTTC.

The gene calls are TRBV2 and TRBJ1-6; D unresolved. Germline CDR1 SNHLY, CDR2 FYNNEI. Trimming left V 7 bases short and J 0 bases short, with 16 bases between. There are 17 residues in the CDR3. Here the CDR3 reads CASKAGVLSSYNSPLHF. CDR3 in DNA: TGTGCCAGCAAGGCGGGCGTTCTGAGCTCCTATAATTCACCCCTCCACTTT.

J is TRBJ1-2 and V is TRBV7-9; 7 nucleotides match TRBD1. This CDR3 comprises 13 residues. Germline V lookup: CDR1 SEHNR, CDR2 FQNEAQ (reference sequence). V lost 7 bases to trimming and J lost 4 bases; unmatched junction nucleotides: 6. The DNA for the CDR3 is TGTGCCAGCACCACAGGGGATCTCTATGGCTACACCTTC. Encoded protein: CASTTGDLYGYTF.

The gene calls are TRBV3-1 (or the pseudogene TRBV3-2) and TRBJ2-5; possibly TRBD2 for D (6 bases). The V gene lost 3 bases and the J gene lost 5 bases, with 7 bases spanning the gap. The V gene's germline CDR1 is LGHDT and CDR2 YNNKEL (reference sequence). The CDR3 contains 12 residues. CDR3 DNA sequence: TGTGCCAGCAGCCATGGGGGGGAGACCCAGTACTTC. It encodes CASSHGGETQYF.

The chain joins TRBV21-1 to TRBJ1-4. TRBV21-1 is a documented pseudogene. This CDR3 is built from 17 residues. CDR3 nucleotides: TGTGCCAGCAGCAAGGAGATTTCGGTGTTAGTATATGAAAAACTGTTTTTT. This sequence encodes CASSKEISVLVYEKLFF.

CDR3 DNA sequence: TGTGCCAGCCCCCGACAGGGGAGCTCCTACGAGCAGTACTTC. Translating it yields CASPRQGSSYEQYF. The chain couples TRBV6-5 to TRBJ2-7; TRBD1 matches at 8 bases. This CDR3 has 14 residues. Per the germline V gene, CDR1 is MNHEY and CDR2 is SVGAGI. V lost 8 bases, J lost 0 bases, and 6 bases stayed unmatched.

Note on this clone: The sample carries other DNA sequences with the same CDR3. The chain joins TRBV6-5 to TRBJ1-1; no clear D. This CDR3 spans 13 amino acids. Germline V gives CDR1 MNHEY, CDR2 SVGAGI. Trimming cost V 4 bases and J 1 base, with 7 bases left between them. The CDR3 sequence is CASSLTENTEAFF. CDR3 nucleotides: TGTGCCAGCAGTTTAACAGAGAACACTGAAGCTTTCTTT.

The gene calls are TRBV30 and TRBJ2-2, with a tentative D call TRBD1 (7 bases). CDR1 and CDR2 (germline): GTSNPN, SVGIG (reference sequence). V lost 2 bases, J lost 0 bases, and 13 bases lay in between. CDR3 length: 16 residues. In nucleotides, the CDR3 is TGTGCCTGGAGTCGCGGGACAGTGACGAACACCGGGGAGCTGTTTTTT. The encoded protein is CAWSRGTVTNTGELFF. Full variable domain (remainder filled in from reference TRBV30 and TRBJ2-2): SQTIHQWPATLVQPVGSPLSLECTVEGTSNPNLYWYRQAAGRGLQLLFYSVGIGQISSEVPQNLSASRPQDRQFILSSKKLLLSDSGFYLCAWSRGTVTNTGELFFGEGSRLTVL.

This sequence joins TRBV2 and TRBJ2-7; D not certain. The germline V and J ends were trimmed by 6 bases and 2 bases, with 8 bases remaining between them. The germline V gene has CDR1 SNHLY and CDR2 FYNNEI. This CDR3 is 12 amino acids long. CDR3: CASRPETYEQYF. CDR3 in DNA: TGTGCCAGCAGGCCCGAGACCTACGAGCAGTACTTC. Combining the CDR3 with reference TRBV2 and TRBJ2-7 gives the whole variable domain EPEVTQTPSHQVTQMGQEVILRCVPISNHLYFYWYRQILGQKVEFLVSFYNNEISEKSEIFDDQFSVERPDGSNFTLKIRSTKLEDSAMYFCASRPETYEQYFGPGTRLTVT.

This clone was counted only a few times. V usage is TRBV29-1 and J usage is TRBJ2-7, with 8 bases fitting TRBD2. This CDR3 region has 15 residues. The germline CDR1 and CDR2 sequences are SQVTM and ANQGSEA. After removal of 2 bases from V and 2 bases from J, the junction contained 8 bases not matched to a gene. CDR3 DNA: TGCAGCGTTGAAAATCGGGCTAGCGGGCCCTACGAGCAGTACTTC. Its translation is CSVENRASGPYEQYF.

The chain recombines TRBV5-1 with TRBJ2-5, with a tentative D call TRBD1 (5 bases). Germline CDR1 is SGHRS and CDR2 is YFSETQ. The CDR3 consists of 14 residues. Between the trimmed V and J ends, which lost 0 bases and 4 bases, there was a span of 10 bases. The CDR3 here is CASSLEGRGETQYF. In nucleotides, the CDR3 is TGCGCCAGCAGCTTGGAGGGAAGGGGAGAGACCCAGTACTTC. The whole variable domain, remainder taken from reference TRBV5-1 and TRBJ2-5, is KAGVTQTPRYLIKTRGQQVTLSCSPISGHRSVSWYQQTPGQGLQFLFEYFSETQRNKGNFPGRFSGRQFSNSRSEMNVSTLELGDSALYLCASSLEGRGETQYFGPGTRLLVL.

J is TRBJ1-4 and V is TRBV14; D not resolved. CDR3 length equals 14 residues. The V gene's germline CDR1 is SGHDN and CDR2 FVKESK. Trimming cost V 1 base and J 3 bases, with 6 bases left between them. DNA of the CDR3: TGTGCCAGCAGCCAAGCACACCCTAATGAAAAACTGTTTTTT. Its protein is CASSQAHPNEKLFF. The whole variable domain, filled in from reference TRBV14 and TRBJ1-4, reads EAGVTQFPSHSVIEKGQTVTLRCDPISGHDNLYWYRRVMGKEIKFLLHFVKESKQDESGMPNNRFLAERTGGTYSTLKVQPAELEDSGVYFCASSQAHPNEKLFFGSGTQLSVL.

The chain recombines TRBV5-1 with TRBJ2-7; 9 nucleotides agree with TRBD1. V was pared by 3 bases and J by 1 base, with 5 bases of the junction left unmatched. Germline CDR1 reads SGHRS; CDR2 reads YFSETQ. The CDR3 runs to 15 residues. The CDR3 DNA follows: TGCGCCAGCAGCTCCGGGACAGGGCCTTCCTACGAGCAGTACTTC. As protein: CASSSGTGPSYEQYF.

This chain uses TRBV28 with TRBJ2-1; 7 bases map to TRBD2. CDR1 is MDHEN and CDR2 is SYDVKM in the germline V gene. V lost 6 bases, J lost 0 bases, and 17 bases stayed unmatched. This CDR3 has 19 residues. This CDR3 is CASSPALRDYRSSYNEQFF. The CDR3 DNA reads as TGTGCCAGCAGCCCGGCACTCCGGGACTACCGAAGCTCCTACAATGAGCAGTTCTTC.

The chain uses TRBV6-1 and TRBJ2-5; no firm D call. Germline V CDR1 and CDR2: MNHNS, SASEGT. The CDR3 loop spans 15 amino acids. With 0 bases removed from V and 5 bases from J, the gap between germline ends came to 13 bases. The CDR3 sequence: CASSEAGRHGETQYF. CDR3 nucleotide sequence: TGTGCCAGCAGTGAAGCCGGCCGTCACGGGGAGACCCAGTACTTC.

This chain joins TRBV29-1 and TRBJ1-2; 12 positions agree with TRBD1. The CDR3 contains 14 residues. Germline V gene data show CDR1 as SQVTM and CDR2 as ANQGSEA. J lost 8 bases, V lost 2 bases, and 6 bases had no gene match. CDR3 sequence reads: CSVELGQGARGYTF. In nucleotides, the CDR3 is TGCAGCGTTGAACTGGGACAGGGGGCGCGGGGCTACACCTTC. Drawing the rest from reference TRBV29-1 and TRBJ1-2, the complete variable domain is SAVISQKPSRDICQRGTSLTIQCQVDSQVTMMFWYRQQPGQSLTLIATANQGSEATYESGFVIDKFPISRPNLTFSTLTVSNMSPEDSSIYLCSVELGQGARGYTFGSGTRLTVV.

The rearrangement uses TRBV15 and TRBJ1-2, with D maybe TRBD1 (5 bases). The CDR3 is 14 amino acids. The germline CDR1 and CDR2 sequences are LNHNV and YYDKDF (reference sequence). V lost 3 bases to trimming and J lost 7 bases, with 15 bases between them. In DNA form, the CDR3 reads TGTGCCACCAGCAGGGCGGGGACGGGGAGTGGCTACACCTTC. Translating it yields CATSRAGTGSGYTF. The complete variable domain, with remaining parts taken from reference TRBV15 and TRBJ1-2, reads DAMVIQNPRYQVTQFGKPVTLSCSQTLNHNVMYWYQQKSSQAPKLLFHYYDKDFNNEADTPDNFQSRRPNTSFCFLDIRSPGLGDTAMYLCATSRAGTGSGYTFGSGTRLTVV.

J is TRBJ1-1 and V is TRBV11-2, with 8 bases identical to TRBD1. Germline V lookup: CDR1 SGHAT, CDR2 FQNNGV. Losses at the gene ends were 8 bases for V and 1 base for J; bases not matched to a gene: 15. The CDR3 is 17 amino acids. CDR3 amino acids: CASAWNGQGLSNTEAFF. CDR3 nucleotides: TGTGCCAGCGCATGGAACGGACAGGGTCTATCGAACACTGAAGCTTTCTTT.